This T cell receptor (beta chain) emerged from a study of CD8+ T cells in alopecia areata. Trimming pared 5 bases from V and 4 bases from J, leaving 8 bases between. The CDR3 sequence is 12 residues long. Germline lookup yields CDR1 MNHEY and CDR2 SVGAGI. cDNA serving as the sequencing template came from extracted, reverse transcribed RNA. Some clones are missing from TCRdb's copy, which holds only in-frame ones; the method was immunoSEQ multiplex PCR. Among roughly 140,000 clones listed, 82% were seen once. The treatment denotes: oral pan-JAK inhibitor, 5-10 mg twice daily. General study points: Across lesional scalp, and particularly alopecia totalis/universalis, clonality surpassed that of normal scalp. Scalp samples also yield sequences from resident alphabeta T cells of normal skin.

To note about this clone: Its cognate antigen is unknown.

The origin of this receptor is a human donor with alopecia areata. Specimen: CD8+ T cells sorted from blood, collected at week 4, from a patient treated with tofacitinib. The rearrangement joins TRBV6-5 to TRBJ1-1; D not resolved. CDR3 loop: CASSAGLTEAFF. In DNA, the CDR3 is TGTGCCAGCAGTGCCGGGCTCACTGAAGCTTTCTTT.